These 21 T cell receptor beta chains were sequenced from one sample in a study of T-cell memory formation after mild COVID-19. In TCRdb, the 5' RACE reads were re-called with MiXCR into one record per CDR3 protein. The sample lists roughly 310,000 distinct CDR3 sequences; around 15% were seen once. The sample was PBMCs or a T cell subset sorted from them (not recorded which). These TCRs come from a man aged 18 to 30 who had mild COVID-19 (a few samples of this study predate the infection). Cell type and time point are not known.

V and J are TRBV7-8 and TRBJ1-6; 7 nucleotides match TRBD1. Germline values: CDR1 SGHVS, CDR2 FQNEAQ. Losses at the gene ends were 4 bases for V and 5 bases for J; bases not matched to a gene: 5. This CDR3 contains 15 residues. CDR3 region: CASSYGQVDNSPLHF. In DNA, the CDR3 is TGTGCCAGCAGCTACGGACAGGTGGATAATTCACCCCTCCACTTT.

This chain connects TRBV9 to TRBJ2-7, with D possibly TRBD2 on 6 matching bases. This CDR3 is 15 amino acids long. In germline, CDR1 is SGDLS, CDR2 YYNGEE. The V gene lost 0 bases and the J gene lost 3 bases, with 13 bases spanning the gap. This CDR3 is CASSVGVAASYEQYF. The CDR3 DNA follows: TGTGCCAGCAGCGTAGGGGTAGCGGCGAGCTACGAGCAGTACTTC.

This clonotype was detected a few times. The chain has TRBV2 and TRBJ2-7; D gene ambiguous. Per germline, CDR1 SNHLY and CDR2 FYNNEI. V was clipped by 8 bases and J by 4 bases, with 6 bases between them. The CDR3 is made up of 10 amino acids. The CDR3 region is CASSRYEQYF. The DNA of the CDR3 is TGTGCCAGCTCCAGATACGAGCAGTACTTC.

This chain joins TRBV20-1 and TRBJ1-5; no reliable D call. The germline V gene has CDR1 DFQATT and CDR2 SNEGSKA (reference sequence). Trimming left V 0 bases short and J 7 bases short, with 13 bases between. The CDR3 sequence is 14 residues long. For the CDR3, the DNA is TGCAGTGCTAGAGATAAGACCACGGGCCAGCCCCAGCATTTT. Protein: CSARDKTTGQPQHF.

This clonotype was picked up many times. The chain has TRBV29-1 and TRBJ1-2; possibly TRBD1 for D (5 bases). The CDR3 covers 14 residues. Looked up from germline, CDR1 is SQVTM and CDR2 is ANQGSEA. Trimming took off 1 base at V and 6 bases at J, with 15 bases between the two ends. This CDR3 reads CSVEVGAGKNGYTF. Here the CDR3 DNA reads TGCAGCGTTGAAGTCGGGGCAGGGAAAAATGGCTACACCTTC.

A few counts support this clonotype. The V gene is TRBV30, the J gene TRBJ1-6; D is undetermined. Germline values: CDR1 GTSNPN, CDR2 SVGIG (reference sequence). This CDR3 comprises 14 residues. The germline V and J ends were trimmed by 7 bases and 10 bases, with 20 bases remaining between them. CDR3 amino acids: CASSQLQPRSPLHF. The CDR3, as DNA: TGTGCCTCGAGCCAGCTACAACCCCGGTCACCCCTCCACTTT.

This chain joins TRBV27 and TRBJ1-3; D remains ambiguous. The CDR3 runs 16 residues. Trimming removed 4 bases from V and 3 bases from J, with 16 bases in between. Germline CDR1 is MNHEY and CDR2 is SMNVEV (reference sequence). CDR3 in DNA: TGTGCCAGCAGTTCCCGGGCCCCTAAGCGTGGAAACACCATATATTTT. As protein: CASSSRAPKRGNTIYF.

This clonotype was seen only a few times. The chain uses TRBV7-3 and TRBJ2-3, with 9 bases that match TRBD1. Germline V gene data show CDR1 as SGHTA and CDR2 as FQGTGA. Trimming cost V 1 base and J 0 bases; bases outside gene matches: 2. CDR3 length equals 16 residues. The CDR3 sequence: CASSLRDRASTDTQYF. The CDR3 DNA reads TGTGCCAGCAGCTTAAGGGACAGGGCTAGCACAGATACGCAGTATTTT.

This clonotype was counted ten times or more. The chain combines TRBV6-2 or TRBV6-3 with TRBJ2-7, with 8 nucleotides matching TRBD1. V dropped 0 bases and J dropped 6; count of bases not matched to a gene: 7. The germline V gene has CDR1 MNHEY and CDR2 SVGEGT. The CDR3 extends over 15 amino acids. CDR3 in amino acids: CASSYSAGGRLEQYF. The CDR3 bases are TGTGCCAGCAGTTACTCGGCAGGGGGCCGGCTCGAGCAGTACTTC.

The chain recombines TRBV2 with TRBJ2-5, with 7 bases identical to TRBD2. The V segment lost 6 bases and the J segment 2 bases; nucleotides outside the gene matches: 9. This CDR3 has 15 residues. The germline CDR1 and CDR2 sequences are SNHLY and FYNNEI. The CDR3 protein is CASRPGGGTQETQYF. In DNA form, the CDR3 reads TGTGCCAGCAGGCCCGGCGGGGGAACTCAAGAGACCCAGTACTTC. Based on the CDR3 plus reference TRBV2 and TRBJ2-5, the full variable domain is EPEVTQTPSHQVTQMGQEVILRCVPISNHLYFYWYRQILGQKVEFLVSFYNNEISEKSEIFDDQFSVERPDGSNFTLKIRSTKLEDSAMYFCASRPGGGTQETQYFGPGTRLLVL.

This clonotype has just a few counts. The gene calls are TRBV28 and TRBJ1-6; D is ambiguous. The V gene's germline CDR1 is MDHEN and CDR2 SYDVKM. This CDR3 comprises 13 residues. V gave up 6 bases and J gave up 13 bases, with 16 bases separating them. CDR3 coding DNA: TGTGCCAGCAGATTCCAGACGGACCACCCCCTCCACTTT. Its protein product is CASRFQTDHPLHF.

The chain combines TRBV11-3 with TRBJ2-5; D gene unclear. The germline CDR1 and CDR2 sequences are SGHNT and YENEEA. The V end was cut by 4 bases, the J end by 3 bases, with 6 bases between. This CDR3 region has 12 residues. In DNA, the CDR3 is TGTGCCAGCAGCTCAAACAAAGAGACCCAGTACTTC. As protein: CASSSNKETQYF.

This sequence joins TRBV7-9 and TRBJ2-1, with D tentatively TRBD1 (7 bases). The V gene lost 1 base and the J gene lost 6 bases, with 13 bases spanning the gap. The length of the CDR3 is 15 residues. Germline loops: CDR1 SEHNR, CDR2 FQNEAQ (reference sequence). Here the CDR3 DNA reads TGTGCCAGCAGCTTAGGGGCAGGGGGGATCAATGAGCAGTTCTTC. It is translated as CASSLGAGGINEQFF.

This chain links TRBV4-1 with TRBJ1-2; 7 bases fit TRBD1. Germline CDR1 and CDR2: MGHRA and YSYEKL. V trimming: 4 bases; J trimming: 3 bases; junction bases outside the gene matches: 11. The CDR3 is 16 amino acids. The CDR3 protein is CASSPEDGTVDYGYTF. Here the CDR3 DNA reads TGCGCCAGCAGCCCCGAGGACGGGACAGTAGACTATGGCTACACCTTC.

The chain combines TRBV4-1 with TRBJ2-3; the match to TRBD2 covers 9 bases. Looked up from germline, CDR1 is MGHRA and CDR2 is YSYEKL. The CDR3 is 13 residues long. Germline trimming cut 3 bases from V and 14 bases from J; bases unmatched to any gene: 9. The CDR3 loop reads CASSHGRGGPRYF. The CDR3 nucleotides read TGCGCCAGCAGCCATGGGCGGGGGGGCCCCCGGTATTTT.

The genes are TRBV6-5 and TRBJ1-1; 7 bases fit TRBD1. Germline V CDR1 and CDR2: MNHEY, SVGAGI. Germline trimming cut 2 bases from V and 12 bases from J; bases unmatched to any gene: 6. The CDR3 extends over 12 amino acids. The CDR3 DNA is TGTGCCAGCAGTTACAGAGGGGGCTGGTCTTTCTTT. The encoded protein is CASSYRGGWSFF.

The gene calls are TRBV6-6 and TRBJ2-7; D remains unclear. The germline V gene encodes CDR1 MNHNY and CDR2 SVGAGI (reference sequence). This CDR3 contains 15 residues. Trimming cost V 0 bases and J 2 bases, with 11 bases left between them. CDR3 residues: CASSYSGGLPYEQYV. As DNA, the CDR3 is TGTGCCAGCAGTTACTCGGGTGGTTTGCCCTACGAGCAGTACGTC.

The CDR3 DNA follows: TGCGCCAGCAGCCCAGGACTAGAGCCCCAGGCCTCCTACAATGAGCAGTTCTTC. As protein: CASSPGLEPQASYNEQFF. This chain links TRBV4-1 with TRBJ2-1; the match to TRBD2 covers 7 bases. The CDR3 consists of 18 residues. Germline trimming cut 4 bases from V and 0 bases from J; bases unmatched to any gene: 12. Per germline, CDR1 MGHRA and CDR2 YSYEKL.

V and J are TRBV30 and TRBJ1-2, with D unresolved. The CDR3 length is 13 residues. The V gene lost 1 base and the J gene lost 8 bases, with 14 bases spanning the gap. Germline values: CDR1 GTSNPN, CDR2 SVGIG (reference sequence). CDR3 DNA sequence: TGTGCCTGGAGTGGCGGGCCAGGAGGAGGCTACACCTTC. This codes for CAWSGGPGGGYTF.

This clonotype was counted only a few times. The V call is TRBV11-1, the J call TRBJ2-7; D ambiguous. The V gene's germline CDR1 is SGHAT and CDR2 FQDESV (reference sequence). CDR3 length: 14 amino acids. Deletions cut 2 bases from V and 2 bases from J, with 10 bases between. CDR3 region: CASSLKFGAYEQYF. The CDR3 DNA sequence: TGTGCCAGCAGCTTAAAATTTGGGGCCTACGAGCAGTACTTC.

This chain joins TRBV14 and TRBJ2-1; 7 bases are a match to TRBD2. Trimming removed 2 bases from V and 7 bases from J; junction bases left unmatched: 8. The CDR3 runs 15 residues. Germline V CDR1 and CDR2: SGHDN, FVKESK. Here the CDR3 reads CASSQFVVGGNEQFF. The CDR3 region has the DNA TGTGCCAGCAGCCAATTTGTAGTGGGGGGGAATGAGCAGTTCTTC.